These T cell receptor beta chains were read from a single sample in a study of T-cell reconstitution after alpha-beta-depleted transplantation in children. TCRdb passed the PCR reads through MiXCR, listing each CDR3 protein once. The sample consists of some 840,000 distinct CDR3 sequences, 15% to 20% of them appearing once. This material consisted of PBMCs, mostly from graft donor cells, taken 360 days after TCRalphabeta/CD19-depleted stem cell transplant. The receptors stem from a male patient aged 10-17 years who had a stem cell transplant for acute lymphoblastic leukemia, so the T cells may come from the graft donor. Both conserved end residues are part of each CDR3. D genes are given only for firm matches. Not every row has a clone size; where given, it reads once, few, many or a size class.

V gene,J gene,clone size,D gene,CDR3 protein,CDR3 DNA
TRBV5-1,TRBJ2-2,.,.,CASSLRQANTGELFF,TGCGCCAGCAGCTTGCGGCAGGCGAACACCGGGGAGCTGTTTTTT
TRBV18,TRBJ2-1,many,.,CASSPLTSLSYNEQFF,TGTGCCAGCTCACCACTGACTAGTCTCTCCTACAATGAGCAGTTCTTC
TRBV20-1,TRBJ2-3,few,.,CSARRRALTDTQYF,TGCAGTGCTAGAAGGCGGGCTCTGACAGATACGCAGTATTTT
TRBV5-1,TRBJ2-4,.,.,CASKQGINAKNIQYF,TGCGCCAGCAAGCAGGGAATTAATGCCAAAAACATTCAGTACTTC
TRBV5-1,TRBJ2-1,few,.,CASSSPSSDEQFF,TGCGCCAGCAGCTCCCCATCTAGCGATGAGCAGTTCTTC
TRBV12-3/TRBV12-4,TRBJ2-6,.,.,CASSRANSGANVLTF,TGTGCCAGCAGTCGGGCCAACTCTGGGGCCAACGTCCTGACTTTC
TRBV29-1,TRBJ2-3,.,TRBD2,CSGRWASGSGTQYF,TGCAGCGGGAGGTGGGCTAGCGGGAGTGGTACGCAGTATTTT
TRBV5-1,TRBJ2-7,.,.,CASSLGQTYYEQYF,TGCGCCAGCAGCTTGGGACAGACTTACTACGAGCAGTACTTC
TRBV27,TRBJ2-3,.,TRBD1,CASSGRDRAAADTQYF,TGTGCCAGCAGCGGCCGGGACAGGGCGGCCGCAGATACGCAGTATTTT
TRBV28,TRBJ2-5,.,.,CASSFVAGPWTQYF,TGTGCCAGCAGTTTTGTGGCGGGACCGTGGACCCAGTACTTC
TRBV12-3/TRBV12-4,TRBJ2-7,.,.,CASSRAGSYEQYF,TGTGCCAGCAGCCGCGCCGGCTCCTACGAGCAGTACTTC
TRBV7-8,TRBJ2-2,few,TRBD2,CASSPKREGRRTGELFF,TGTGCCAGCAGCCCTAAGCGGGAGGGCCGTAGGACCGGGGAGCTGTTTTTT
TRBV11-1,TRBJ2-2,many,TRBD2,CASSLAGGIVTGELFF,TGTGCCAGCAGCTTAGCGGGAGGGATCGTCACCGGGGAGCTGTTTTTT
TRBV9,TRBJ2-5,.,.,CASSQGQESYQETQYF,TGTGCCAGCAGCCAAGGACAAGAATCGTACCAAGAGACCCAGTACTTC
TRBV7-3,TRBJ2-1,.,.,CATGENYYNEQFF,TGTGCCACCGGGGAAAATTACTACAATGAGCAGTTCTTC
TRBV5-1,TRBJ2-2,many,.,CASSFQVPGELFF,TGCGCCAGCAGCTTCCAGGTTCCCGGGGAGCTGTTTTTT
TRBV5-6,TRBJ2-7,.,.,CASSSLARRSYEQYF,TGTGCCAGCAGCTCGCTAGCGCGACGCTCCTACGAGCAGTACTTC
TRBV3-1,TRBJ2-1,many,.,CASSVPFKSNNEQFF,TGTGCCAGCAGCGTCCCATTTAAATCAAACAATGAGCAGTTCTTC
TRBV3-1,TRBJ2-3,few,.,CASSQIRTDTQYF,TGTGCCAGCAGCCAGATACGGACAGATACGCAGTATTTT
TRBV3-1,TRBJ1-1,.,.,CASSQGLRISEAFF,TGTGCCAGCAGCCAAGGGTTACGGATTTCCGAAGCTTTCTTT
TRBV5-1,TRBJ1-1,.,.,CASSPGRAHTEAFF,TGCGCCAGCAGCCCGGGGCGAGCTCACACTGAAGCTTTCTTT
TRBV7-6,TRBJ2-3,.,.,CASSPRGQGTASTDTQYF,TGTGCCAGCAGCCCGCGAGGTCAGGGAACGGCGAGCACAGATACGCAGTATTTT
TRBV12-3/TRBV12-4,TRBJ2-7,many,.,CASSLAREQYF,TGTGCCAGCAGTTTGGCGCGGGAGCAGTACTTC
TRBV7-8,TRBJ2-1,many,.,CASSQDPRAYNEQFF,TGTGCCAGCAGCCAGGACCCCAGAGCCTACAATGAGCAGTTCTTC
TRBV5-1,TRBJ2-7,few,.,CASSLTVSPIYEQYF,TGCGCCAGCAGCTTGACGGTGTCTCCGATCTACGAGCAGTACTTC
TRBV5-1,TRBJ2-7,few,TRBD2,CASSYLAGPYEQYF,TGCGCCAGCAGCTATTTAGCGGGTCCCTACGAGCAGTACTTC
TRBV10-3,TRBJ2-7,few,TRBD2,CAITAGTTPTTYEQYF,TGTGCCATCACTGCCGGGACTACCCCAACAACCTACGAGCAGTACTTC
TRBV12-3/TRBV12-4,TRBJ2-7,many,.,CASTLGGDEQYF,TGTGCCAGCACCCTGGGCGGGGACGAGCAGTACTTC